This T cell receptor beta chain derives from a study of blood T cell repertoires in COVID-19. Study-wide context: Acute and convalescent COVID-19 samples came from the United States, Italy and Spain. PBMCs, B-cell-depleted T cells, or T cells were the source of the cDNA or gDNA that made up the material.

Germline lookup yields CDR1 MGHRA and CDR2 YSYEKL. This CDR3 is built from 15 residues. Trimming stripped 1 base from V and 4 bases from J, with 14 bases between. Authors' processing steps: Amplification with reference gene primers provided the estimates of nucleated cell counts. Libraries were prepared by immunoSEQ multiplex PCR; TCRdb keeps only in-frame clonotypes and omits some of them. D and trimming were read from the DNA, whereas the V and J calls and clone size are those reported in that table. Among hundreds of thousands of clones listed, 86% were seen once. V and J are TRBV4-1 and TRBJ2-7, with a possible D match to TRBD2 (6 bases). This TCR was recovered from a man between 45 and 60 years old with acute or convalescent COVID-19. The sequenced material came from peripheral blood. CDR3 DNA sequence: TGCGCCAGCAGCCAAGCGACGACCAGCGGGTACGAGCAGTACTTC. Translating gives CASSQATTSGYEQYF.